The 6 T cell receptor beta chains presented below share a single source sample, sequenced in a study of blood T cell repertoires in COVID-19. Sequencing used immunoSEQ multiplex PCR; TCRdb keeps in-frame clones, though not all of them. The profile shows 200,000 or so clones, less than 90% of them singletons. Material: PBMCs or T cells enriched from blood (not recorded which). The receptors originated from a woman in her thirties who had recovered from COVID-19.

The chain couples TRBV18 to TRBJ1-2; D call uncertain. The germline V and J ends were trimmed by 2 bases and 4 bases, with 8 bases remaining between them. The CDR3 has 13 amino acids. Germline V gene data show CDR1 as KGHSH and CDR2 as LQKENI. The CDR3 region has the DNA TGTGCCAGCTCACCAGCCAGTTCCTATGGCTACACCTTC. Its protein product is CASSPASSYGYTF.

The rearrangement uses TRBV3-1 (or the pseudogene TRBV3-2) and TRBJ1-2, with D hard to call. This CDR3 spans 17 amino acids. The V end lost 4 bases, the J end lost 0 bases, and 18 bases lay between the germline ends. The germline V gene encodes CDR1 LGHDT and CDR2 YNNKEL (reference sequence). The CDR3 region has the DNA TGTGCCAGCAGCCCCGACATTGGTAGGCGAGCTAACTATGGCTACACCTTC. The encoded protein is CASSPDIGRRANYGYTF.

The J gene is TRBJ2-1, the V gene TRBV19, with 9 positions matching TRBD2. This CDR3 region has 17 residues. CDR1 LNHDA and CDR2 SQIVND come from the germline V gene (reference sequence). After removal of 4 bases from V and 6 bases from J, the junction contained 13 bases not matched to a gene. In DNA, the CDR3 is TGTGCCAGTAGTACCCGAGCGGGGGGACTCTACCTCAATGAGCAGTTCTTC. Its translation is CASSTRAGGLYLNEQFF.

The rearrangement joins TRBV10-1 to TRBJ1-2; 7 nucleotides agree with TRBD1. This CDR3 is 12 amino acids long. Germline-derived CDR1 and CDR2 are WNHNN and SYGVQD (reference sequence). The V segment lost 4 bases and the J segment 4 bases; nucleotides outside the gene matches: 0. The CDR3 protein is CASSGQGYGYTF. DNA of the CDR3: TGCGCCAGCAGTGGACAGGGCTATGGCTACACCTTC.

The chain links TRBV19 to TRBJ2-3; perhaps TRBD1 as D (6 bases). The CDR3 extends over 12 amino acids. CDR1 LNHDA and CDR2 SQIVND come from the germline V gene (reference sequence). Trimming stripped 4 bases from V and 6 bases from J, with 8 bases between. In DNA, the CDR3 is TGTGCCAGTAGTAATAGGGGGGATACGCAGTATTTT. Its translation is CASSNRGDTQYF.

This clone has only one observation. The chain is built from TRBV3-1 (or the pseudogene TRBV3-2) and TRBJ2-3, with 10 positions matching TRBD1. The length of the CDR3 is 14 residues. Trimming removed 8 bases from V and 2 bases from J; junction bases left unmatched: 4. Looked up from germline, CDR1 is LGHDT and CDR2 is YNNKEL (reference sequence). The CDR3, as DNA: TGTGCCAGCGCCGGGACAGGGGTCACAGATACGCAGTATTTT. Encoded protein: CASAGTGVTDTQYF.